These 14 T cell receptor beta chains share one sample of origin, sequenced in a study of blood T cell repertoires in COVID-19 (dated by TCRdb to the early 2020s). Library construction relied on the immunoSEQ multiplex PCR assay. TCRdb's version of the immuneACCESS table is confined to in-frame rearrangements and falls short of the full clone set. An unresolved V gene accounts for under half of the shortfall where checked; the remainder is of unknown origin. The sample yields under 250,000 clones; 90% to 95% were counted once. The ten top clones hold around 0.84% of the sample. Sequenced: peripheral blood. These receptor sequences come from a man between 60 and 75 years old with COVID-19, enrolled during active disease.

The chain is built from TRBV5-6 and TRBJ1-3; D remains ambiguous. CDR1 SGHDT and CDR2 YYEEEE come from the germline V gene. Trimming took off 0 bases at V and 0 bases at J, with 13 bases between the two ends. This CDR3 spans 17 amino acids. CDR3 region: CASSLAGQAISGNTIYF. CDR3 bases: TGTGCCAGCAGCTTGGCCGGCCAGGCGATCTCTGGAAACACCATATATTTT.

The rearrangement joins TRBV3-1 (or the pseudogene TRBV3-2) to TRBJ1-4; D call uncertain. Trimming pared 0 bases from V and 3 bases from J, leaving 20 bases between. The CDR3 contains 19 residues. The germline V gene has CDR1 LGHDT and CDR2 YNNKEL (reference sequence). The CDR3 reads CASSQERVWNPGANEKLFF. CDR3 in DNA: TGTGCCAGCAGCCAAGAGAGGGTATGGAATCCAGGAGCTAATGAAAAACTGTTTTTT.

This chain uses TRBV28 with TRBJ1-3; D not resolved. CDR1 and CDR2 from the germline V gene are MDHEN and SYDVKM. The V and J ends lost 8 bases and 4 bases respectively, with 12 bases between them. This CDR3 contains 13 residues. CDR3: CASSSPLGNTIYF. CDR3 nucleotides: TGTGCCAGCTCTAGTCCACTCGGAAACACCATATATTTT.

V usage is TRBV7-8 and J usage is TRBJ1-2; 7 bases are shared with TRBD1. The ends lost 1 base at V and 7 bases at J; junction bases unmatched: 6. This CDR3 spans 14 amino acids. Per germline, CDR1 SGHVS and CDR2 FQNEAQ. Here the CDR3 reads CASSLGQGVVGYTF. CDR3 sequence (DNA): TGTGCCAGCAGCTTAGGCCAGGGGGTGGTTGGCTACACCTTC.

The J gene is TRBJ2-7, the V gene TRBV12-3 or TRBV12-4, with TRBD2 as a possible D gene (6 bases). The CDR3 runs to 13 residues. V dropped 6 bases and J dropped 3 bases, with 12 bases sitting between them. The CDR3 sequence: CASRSTSSYEQYF. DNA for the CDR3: TGTGCCAGCAGATCCACTAGCAGCTACGAGCAGTACTTC.

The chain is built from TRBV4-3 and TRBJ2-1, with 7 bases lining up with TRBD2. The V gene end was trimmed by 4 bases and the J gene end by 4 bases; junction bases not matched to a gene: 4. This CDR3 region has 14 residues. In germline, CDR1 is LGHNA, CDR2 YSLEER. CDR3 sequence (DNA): TGCGCCAGCAGCCTTAGCGGGTTATACAATGAGCAGTTCTTC. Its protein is CASSLSGLYNEQFF.

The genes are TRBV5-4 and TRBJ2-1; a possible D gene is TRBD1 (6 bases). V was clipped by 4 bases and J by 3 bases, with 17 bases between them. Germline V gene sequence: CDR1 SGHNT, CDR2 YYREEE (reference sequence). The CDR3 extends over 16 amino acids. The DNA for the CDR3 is TGTGCCAGCAGCCTCAGGGGACGAGGATACTACAATGAGCAGTTCTTC. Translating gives CASSLRGRGYYNEQFF.

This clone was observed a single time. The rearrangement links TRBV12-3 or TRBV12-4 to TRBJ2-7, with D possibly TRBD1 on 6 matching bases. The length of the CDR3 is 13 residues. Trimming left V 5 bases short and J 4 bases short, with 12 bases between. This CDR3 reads CASSTGFSYEQYF. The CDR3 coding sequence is TGTGCCAGCAGTACAGGGTTTTCATACGAGCAGTACTTC.

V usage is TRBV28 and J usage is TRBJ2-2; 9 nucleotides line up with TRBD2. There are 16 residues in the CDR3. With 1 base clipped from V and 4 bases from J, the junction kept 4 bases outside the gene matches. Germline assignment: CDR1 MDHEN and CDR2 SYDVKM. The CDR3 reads CASSLLLAGVTGELFF. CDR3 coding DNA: TGTGCCAGCAGTTTATTGTTAGCGGGAGTCACCGGGGAGCTGTTTTTT.

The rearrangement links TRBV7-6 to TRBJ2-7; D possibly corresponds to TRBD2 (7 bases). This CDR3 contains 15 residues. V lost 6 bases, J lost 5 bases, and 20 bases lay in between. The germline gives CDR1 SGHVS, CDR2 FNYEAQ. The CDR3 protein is CASSSRGGEQHEQYF. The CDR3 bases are TGTGCCAGCAGTTCCAGAGGGGGGGAGCAGCACGAGCAGTACTTC. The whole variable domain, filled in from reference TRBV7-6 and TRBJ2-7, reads GAGVSQSPRYKVTKRGQDVALRCDPISGHVSLYWYRQALGQGPEFLTYFNYEAQQDKSGLPNDRFSAERPEGSISTLTIQRTEQRDSAMYRCASSSRGGEQHEQYFGPGTRLTVT.

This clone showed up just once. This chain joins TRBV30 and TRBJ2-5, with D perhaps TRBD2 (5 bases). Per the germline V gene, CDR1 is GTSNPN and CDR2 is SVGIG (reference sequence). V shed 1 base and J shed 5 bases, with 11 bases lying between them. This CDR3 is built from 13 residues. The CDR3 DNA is TGTGCCTGGAGTGGGCGAGGGATGGAGACCCAGTACTTC. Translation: CAWSGRGMETQYF. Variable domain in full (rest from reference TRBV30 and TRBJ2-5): SQTIHQWPATLVQPVGSPLSLECTVEGTSNPNLYWYRQAAGRGLQLLFYSVGIGQISSEVPQNLSASRPQDRQFILSSKKLLLSDSGFYLCAWSGRGMETQYFGPGTRLLVL.

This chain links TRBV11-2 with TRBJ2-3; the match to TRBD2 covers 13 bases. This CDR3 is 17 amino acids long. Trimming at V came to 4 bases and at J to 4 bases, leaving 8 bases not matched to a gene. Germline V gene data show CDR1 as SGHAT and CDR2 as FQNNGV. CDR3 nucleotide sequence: TGTGCCAGCAGCTCCCGACTAGCGGGGGGCAGGGCAGATACGCAGTATTTT. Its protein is CASSSRLAGGRADTQYF.

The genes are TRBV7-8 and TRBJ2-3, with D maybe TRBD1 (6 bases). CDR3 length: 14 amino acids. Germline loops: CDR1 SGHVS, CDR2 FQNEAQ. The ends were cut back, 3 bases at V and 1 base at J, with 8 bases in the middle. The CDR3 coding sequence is TGTGCCAGCAGCTTCGGACAGCGCACAGATACGCAGTATTTT. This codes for CASSFGQRTDTQYF.

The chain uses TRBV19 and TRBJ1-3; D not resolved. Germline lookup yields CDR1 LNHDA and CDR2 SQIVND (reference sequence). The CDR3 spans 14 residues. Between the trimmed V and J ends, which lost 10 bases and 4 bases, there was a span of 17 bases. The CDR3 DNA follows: TGTGCCACCGCAGTTTCGCCGGAGGGAAACACCATATATTTT. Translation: CATAVSPEGNTIYF.